This paragraph covers one T cell receptor beta chain sequence. Its antigen is not known. The sample belongs to a study of T cell responses to AZD1222 COVID-19 vaccine. Whole-study findings and limits: The study found vaccine-associated CD4 TCRs spanning spike, dominant at 160-218 and 743-854.

Profiling relied on immunoSEQ multiplex PCR, and the TCRdb table lists in-frame clones only, not all of them. The data hold 75,000 to 90,000 clones, with about 82% observed a single time. Trimming left V 4 bases short and J 4 bases short, with 7 bases between. CDR3 length equals 13 residues. Germline loops: CDR1 LGHDT, CDR2 YNNKEL (reference sequence). The chain combines TRBV3-1 (or the pseudogene TRBV3-2) with TRBJ2-2; tentatively, D is TRBD1 (5 bases). This specimen consisted of peripheral blood, obtained on day 0 of AZD1222 vaccination. The receptor's source is an adult in good health. CDR3 in amino acids: CASSPRGTGELFF. DNA of the CDR3: TGTGCCAGCAGCCCTAGGGGCACCGGGGAGCTGTTTTTT.